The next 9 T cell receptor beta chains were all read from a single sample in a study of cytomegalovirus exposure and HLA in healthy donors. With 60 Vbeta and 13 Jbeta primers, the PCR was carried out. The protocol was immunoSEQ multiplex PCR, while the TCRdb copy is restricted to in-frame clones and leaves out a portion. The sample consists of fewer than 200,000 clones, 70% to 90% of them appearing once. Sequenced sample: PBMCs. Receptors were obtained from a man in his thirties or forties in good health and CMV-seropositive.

Written as DNA, the CDR3 is TGTGCCAGCAGCCCCACTAGCGACCTCCAAGAGACCCAGTACTTC. Its protein product is CASSPTSDLQETQYF. The chain has TRBV7-2 and TRBJ2-5; 7 positions match TRBD2. CDR3 length: 15 residues. The ends lost 5 bases at V and 1 base at J; junction bases unmatched: 7. Germline V gives CDR1 SGHTA, CDR2 FQGNSA.

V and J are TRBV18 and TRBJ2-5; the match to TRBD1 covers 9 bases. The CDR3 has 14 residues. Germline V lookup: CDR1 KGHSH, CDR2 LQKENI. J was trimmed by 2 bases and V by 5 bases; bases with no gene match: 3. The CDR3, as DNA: TGTGCCAGCTCAAGGGGGACAGGGCAAGAGACCCAGTACTTC. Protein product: CASSRGTGQETQYF.

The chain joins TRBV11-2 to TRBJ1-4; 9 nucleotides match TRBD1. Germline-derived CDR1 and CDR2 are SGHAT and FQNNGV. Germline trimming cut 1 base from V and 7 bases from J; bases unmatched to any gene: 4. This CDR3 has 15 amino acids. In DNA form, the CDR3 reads TGTGCCAGCAGCTTAGGGACAGGGGTGACTGAAAAACTGTTTTTT. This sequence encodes CASSLGTGVTEKLFF.

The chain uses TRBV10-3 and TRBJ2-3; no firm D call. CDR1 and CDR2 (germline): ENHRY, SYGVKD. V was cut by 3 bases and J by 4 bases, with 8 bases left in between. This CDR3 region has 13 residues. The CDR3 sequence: CAISDRSPDTQYF. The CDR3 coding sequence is TGTGCCATCAGTGATAGGAGCCCAGATACGCAGTATTTT.

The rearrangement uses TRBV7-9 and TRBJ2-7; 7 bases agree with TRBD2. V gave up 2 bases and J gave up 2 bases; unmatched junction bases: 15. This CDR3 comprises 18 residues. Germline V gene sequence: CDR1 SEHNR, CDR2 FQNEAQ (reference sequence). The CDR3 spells CASSLTRSSSGRAYEQYF. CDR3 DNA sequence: TGTGCCAGCAGCTTAACAAGGAGCTCTAGCGGACGTGCCTACGAGCAGTACTTC.

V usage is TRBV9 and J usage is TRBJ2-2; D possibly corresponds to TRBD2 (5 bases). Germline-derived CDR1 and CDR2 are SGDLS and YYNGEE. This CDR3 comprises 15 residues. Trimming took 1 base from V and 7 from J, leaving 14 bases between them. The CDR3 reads CASSVLYGEGGELFF. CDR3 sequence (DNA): TGTGCCAGCAGCGTACTTTACGGCGAGGGCGGGGAGCTGTTTTTT.

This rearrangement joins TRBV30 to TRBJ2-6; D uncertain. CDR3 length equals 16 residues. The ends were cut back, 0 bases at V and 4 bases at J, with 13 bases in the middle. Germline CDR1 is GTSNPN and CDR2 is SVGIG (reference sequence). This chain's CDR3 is CAWSVWYWAGANVLTF. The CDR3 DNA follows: TGTGCCTGGAGTGTATGGTACTGGGCCGGGGCCAACGTCCTGACTTTC.

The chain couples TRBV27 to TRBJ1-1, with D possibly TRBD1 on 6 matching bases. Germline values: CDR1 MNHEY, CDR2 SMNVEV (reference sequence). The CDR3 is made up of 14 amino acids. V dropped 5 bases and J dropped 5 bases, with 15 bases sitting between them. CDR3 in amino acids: CASSEGDRLTEAFF. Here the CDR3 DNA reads TGTGCCAGCAGTGAGGGTGACAGGCTTACTGAAGCTTTCTTT.

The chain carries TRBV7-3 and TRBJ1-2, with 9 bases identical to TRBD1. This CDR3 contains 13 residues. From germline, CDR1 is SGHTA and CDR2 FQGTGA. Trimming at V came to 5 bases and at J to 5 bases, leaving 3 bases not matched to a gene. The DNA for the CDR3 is TGTGCCAGCAGCCAGGGACAGGGATATGGCTACACCTTC. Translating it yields CASSQGQGYGYTF. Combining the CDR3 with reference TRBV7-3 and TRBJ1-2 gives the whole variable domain GAGVSQTPSNKVTEKGKYVELRCDPISGHTALYWYRQSLGQGPEFLIYFQGTGAADDSGLPNDRFFAVRPEGSVSTLKIQRTERGDSAVYLCASSQGQGYGYTFGSGTRLTVV.